A selection of T cell receptor beta chains follows, all from one sample in a study of T cell responses to AZD1222 COVID-19 vaccine. The method was immunoSEQ multiplex PCR; TCRdb's version includes in-frame clones alone and lacks a portion of them. Of 150,000 to 200,000 clones listed, 85% to 95% were seen once; the top ten hold 1% to 1.5%. This specimen was peripheral blood, taken on day 0 of AZD1222 vaccination. The receptors stem from an adult in good health. Both conserved end residues are part of each CDR3. The order of the fields is V gene, J gene, D gene, clone size, CDR3 protein, CDR3 DNA. A D gene is named only where the DNA matches it firmly. Not every row has a clone size; where given, it reads once, few, many or a size class.

TRBV5-8,TRBJ1-2,.,.,CASSLGAEFNYGYTF,TGTGCCAGCAGCTTGGGAGCGGAATTTAACTATGGCTACACCTTC
TRBV27,TRBJ2-3,.,.,CASSLASTDTQYF,TGTGCCAGCAGTTTAGCTAGCACAGATACGCAGTATTTT
TRBV28,TRBJ2-2,TRBD1,.,CASSPTGGSTGELFF,TGTGCCAGCAGCCCTACAGGGGGCAGCACCGGGGAGCTGTTTTTT
TRBV9,TRBJ2-5,.,.,CASSVATSETQYF,TGTGCCAGCAGCGTAGCCACTTCGGAGACCCAGTACTTC
TRBV18,TRBJ2-7,.,.,CASSPSGQNNEQYF,TGTGCCAGCTCACCAAGCGGACAGAACAACGAGCAGTACTTC
TRBV2,TRBJ1-1,.,.,CASSLLQGRSGEAFF,TGTGCCAGCAGTCTTCTCCAGGGACGTTCTGGTGAAGCTTTCTTT
TRBV5-1,TRBJ1-6,.,once,CASSLDLFSPLHF,TGCGCCAGCAGCTTGGATCTGTTTTCACCCCTCCACTTT
TRBV18,TRBJ2-2,.,.,CASSLDTNTGELFF,TGTGCCAGCTCACTGGACACGAACACCGGGGAGCTGTTTTTT
TRBV5-1,TRBJ2-3,TRBD2,.,CASSSGTSGPQDTQYF,TGCGCCAGCAGCTCGGGGACTAGCGGGCCACAAGATACGCAGTATTTT
TRBV6-5,TRBJ2-1,TRBD1,.,CASTETGAGYNEQFF,TGTGCCAGCACCGAAACAGGGGCCGGGTACAATGAGCAGTTCTTC
TRBV29-1,TRBJ2-7,TRBD1,.,CSVEGRTGDEQYF,TGCAGCGTTGAAGGCAGGACAGGGGACGAGCAGTACTTC
TRBV19,TRBJ1-3,TRBD1,.,CASTDRVSGNTIYF,TGTGCCAGTACCGACAGGGTGTCGGGAAACACCATATATTTT
TRBV30,TRBJ2-7,TRBD1,.,CAWARTGPYEQYF,TGTGCCTGGGCCCGGACAGGGCCTTACGAGCAGTACTTC
TRBV6-2/TRBV6-3,TRBJ1-5,.,.,CASSYFSGDHQPQHF,TGTGCCAGCAGTTATTTTTCAGGGGACCATCAGCCCCAGCATTTT
TRBV19,TRBJ2-1,.,.,CASSIGMTANEQFF,TGTGCCAGTAGTATCGGTATGACCGCAAATGAGCAGTTCTTC
TRBV7-3,TRBJ2-5,TRBD1,.,CASTKRDRGIQETQYF,TGTGCCAGCACCAAAAGAGACAGGGGAATCCAAGAGACCCAGTACTTC
TRBV29-1,TRBJ2-1,.,.,CSVDSLAISNEQFF,TGCAGCGTTGACTCCCTAGCGATCAGCAATGAGCAGTTCTTC
TRBV30,TRBJ2-5,TRBD2,.,CAWSTQASGGVAETQYF,TGTGCCTGGAGTACCCAGGCTAGCGGGGGGGTGGCGGAGACCCAGTACTTC
TRBV18,TRBJ2-2,.,.,CASSPPSLTGELFF,TGTGCCAGCTCACCCCCCAGCCTTACCGGGGAGCTGTTTTTT
TRBV18,TRBJ2-5,TRBD2,.,CASSPYLGTSGAQETQYF,TGTGCCAGCTCACCCTACCTAGGGACTAGCGGGGCCCAAGAGACCCAGTACTTC
TRBV24-1,TRBJ2-3,.,.,CATARGGIDTQYF,TGTGCCACCGCCAGGGGGGGGATCGATACGCAGTATTTT
TRBV10-2,TRBJ2-1,TRBD2,few,CASSEGLAGGLNEQFF,TGCGCCAGCAGCGAGGGACTAGCGGGGGGTTTGAATGAGCAGTTCTTC
TRBV7-9,TRBJ1-1,.,.,CASSSPNTEAFF,TGTGCCAGCAGCTCGCCGAACACTGAAGCTTTCTTT
TRBV5-1,TRBJ1-1,.,.,CASSLVLNTEAFF,TGCGCCAGCAGCTTGGTTCTGAACACTGAAGCTTTCTTT
TRBV7-9,TRBJ1-2,TRBD1,.,CASSYTGDFSYGYTF,TGTGCCAGCAGCTATACAGGGGATTTTTCCTATGGCTACACCTTC
TRBV10-3,TRBJ1-3,.,.,CAISEVRGNTIYF,TGTGCCATCAGTGAAGTACGGGGAAACACCATATATTTT
TRBV29-1,TRBJ1-1,.,.,CSARGLDTEAFF,TGCAGCGCAAGGGGGTTGGACACTGAAGCTTTCTTT
TRBV5-1,TRBJ2-2,.,.,CASSFGGELFF,TGCGCCAGCAGCTTTGGCGGGGAGCTGTTTTTT
TRBV6-4,TRBJ2-1,.,.,CASSDSNILRGNNEQFF,TGTGCCAGCAGTGACTCCAACATACTTAGGGGCAACAATGAGCAGTTCTTC
TRBV10-3,TRBJ2-3,TRBD1,.,CAARDRGDTDTQYF,TGTGCCGCCAGGGACAGGGGAGACACAGATACGCAGTATTTT
TRBV29-1,TRBJ2-3,.,.,CSVDRLSTDTQYF,TGCAGCGTTGACAGACTTAGCACAGATACGCAGTATTTT
TRBV3-1/TRBV3-2,TRBJ2-1,TRBD2,.,CASGLAGVNEQFF,TGTGCCAGCGGGCTAGCGGGGGTCAATGAGCAGTTCTTC